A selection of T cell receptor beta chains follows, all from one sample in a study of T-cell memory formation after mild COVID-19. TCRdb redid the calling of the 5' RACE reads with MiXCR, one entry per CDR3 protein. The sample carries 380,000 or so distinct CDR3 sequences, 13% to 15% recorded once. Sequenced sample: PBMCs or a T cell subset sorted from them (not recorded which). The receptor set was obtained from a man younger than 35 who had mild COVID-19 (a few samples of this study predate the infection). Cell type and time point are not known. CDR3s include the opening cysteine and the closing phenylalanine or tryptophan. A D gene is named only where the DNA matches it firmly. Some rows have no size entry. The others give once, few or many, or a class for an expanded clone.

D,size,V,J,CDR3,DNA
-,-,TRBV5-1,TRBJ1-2,CASSLDGSSFYGYTF,TGCGCCAGCAGCTTGGACGGGAGTTCTTTCTATGGCTACACCTTC
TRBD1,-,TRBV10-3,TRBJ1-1,CAATGQEGRFDTEAFF,TGTGCCGCCACTGGACAGGAAGGGAGGTTTGACACTGAAGCTTTCTTT
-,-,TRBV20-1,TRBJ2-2,CSAPGPYTGELFF,TGCAGTGCGCCCGGCCCGTACACCGGGGAGCTGTTTTTT
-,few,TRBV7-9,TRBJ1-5,CASSFGTDQPQHF,TGTGCCAGCAGCTTTGGTACAGATCAGCCCCAGCATTTT
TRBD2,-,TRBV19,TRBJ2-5,CASSIDGLAGIGETQYF,TGTGCCAGTAGTATAGATGGACTAGCGGGGATTGGGGAGACCCAGTACTTC
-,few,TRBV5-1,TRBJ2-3,CASSSDRPTDTQYF,TGCGCCAGCAGCTCAGACAGACCCACAGATACGCAGTATTTT
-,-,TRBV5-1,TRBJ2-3,CASSLVVGDTQYF,TGCGCCAGCAGCTTGGTCGTGGGGGATACGCAGTATTTT
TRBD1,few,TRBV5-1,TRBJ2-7,CASSFSGGLGNEQYF,TGCGCCAGCAGCTTTTCAGGGGGCCTGGGAAACGAGCAGTACTTC
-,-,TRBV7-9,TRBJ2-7,CASSLSQGLSYEQYF,TGTGCCAGCAGCTTATCCCAGGGCCTCTCCTACGAGCAGTACTTC
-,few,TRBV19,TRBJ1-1,CASSILPGLNTEAFF,TGTGCCAGTAGTATCCTCCCAGGGCTGAACACTGAAGCTTTCTTT
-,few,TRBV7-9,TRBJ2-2,CASNSRVSGTGELFF,TGTGCCAGCAACTCGAGGGTGTCGGGCACCGGGGAGCTGTTTTTT
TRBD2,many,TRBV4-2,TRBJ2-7,CASSQDLAGGYEQYF,TGTGCCAGCAGCCAAGATTTAGCGGGGGGCTACGAGCAGTACTTC
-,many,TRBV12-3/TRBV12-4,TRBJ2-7,CASSWGALSYEQYF,TGTGCCAGCAGTTGGGGGGCCCTCTCATACGAGCAGTACTTC
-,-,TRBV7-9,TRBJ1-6,CAGGLNYNSPLHF,TGTGCCGGCGGACTGAACTATAATTCACCCCTCCACTTT
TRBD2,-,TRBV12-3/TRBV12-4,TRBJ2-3,CASSQLAGGWGTQYF,TGTGCCAGCAGCCAACTAGCGGGGGGATGGGGTACGCAGTATTTT
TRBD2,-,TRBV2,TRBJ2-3,CASRPYYASGGGDTQYF,TGTGCCAGCAGGCCGTATTACGCTAGCGGGGGGGGAGATACGCAGTATTTT
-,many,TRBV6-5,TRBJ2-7,CASSYGQGSYEQYF,TGTGCCAGCAGTTACGGCCAGGGCTCCTACGAGCAGTACTTC
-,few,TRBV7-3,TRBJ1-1,CASSLGPYRDEGEAFF,TGTGCCAGCAGCTTAGGGCCGTACAGGGATGAGGGTGAAGCTTTCTTT
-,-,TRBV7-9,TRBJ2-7,CASSLGIRGSEQYF,TGTGCCAGCAGCTTAGGTATCAGGGGAAGCGAGCAGTACTTC
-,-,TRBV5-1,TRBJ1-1,CASSFEGDLAFF,TGCGCCAGCAGCTTCGAAGGGGATTTAGCTTTCTTT
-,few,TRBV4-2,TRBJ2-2,CASSQDLLNTGELFF,TGTGCCAGCAGCCAAGATCTACTAAACACCGGGGAGCTGTTTTTT
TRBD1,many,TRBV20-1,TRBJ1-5,CSARFGVWGQGVPPQHF,TGCAGTGCTCGGTTTGGTGTTTGGGGACAGGGGGTCCCGCCCCAGCATTTT